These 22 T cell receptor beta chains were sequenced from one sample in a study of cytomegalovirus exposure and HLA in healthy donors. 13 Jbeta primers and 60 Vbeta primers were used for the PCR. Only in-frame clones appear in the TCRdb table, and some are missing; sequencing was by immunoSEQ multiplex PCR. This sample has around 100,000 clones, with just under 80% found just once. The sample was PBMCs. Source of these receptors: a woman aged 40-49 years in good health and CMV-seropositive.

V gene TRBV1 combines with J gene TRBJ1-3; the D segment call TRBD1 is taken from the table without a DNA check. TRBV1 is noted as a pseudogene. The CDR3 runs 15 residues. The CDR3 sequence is CTSSQQKDSGNTIYF. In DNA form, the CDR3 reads TGCACCAGCAGCCAACAGAAAGACTCTGGAAACACCATATATTTT.

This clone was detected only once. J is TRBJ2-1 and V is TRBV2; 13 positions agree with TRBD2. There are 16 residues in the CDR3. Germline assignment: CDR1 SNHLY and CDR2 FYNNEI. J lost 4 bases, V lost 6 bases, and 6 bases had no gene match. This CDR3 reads CASSRETSGRYNEQFF. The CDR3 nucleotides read TGTGCCAGCAGCCGAGAGACTAGCGGGAGGTACAATGAGCAGTTCTTC.

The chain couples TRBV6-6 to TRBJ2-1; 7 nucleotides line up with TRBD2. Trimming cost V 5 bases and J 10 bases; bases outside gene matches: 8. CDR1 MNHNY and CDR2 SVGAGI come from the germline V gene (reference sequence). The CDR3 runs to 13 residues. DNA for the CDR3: TGTGCCAGCAGTCCCCGACTAGCCGAAGAGCAGTTCTTC. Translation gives CASSPRLAEEQFF.

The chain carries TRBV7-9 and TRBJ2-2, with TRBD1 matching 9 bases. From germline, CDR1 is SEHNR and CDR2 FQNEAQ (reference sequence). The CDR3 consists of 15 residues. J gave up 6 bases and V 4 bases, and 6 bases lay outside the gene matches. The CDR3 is CASSSPGQGSGELFF. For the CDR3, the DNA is TGTGCCAGCAGCTCACCGGGACAGGGTTCCGGGGAGCTGTTTTTT. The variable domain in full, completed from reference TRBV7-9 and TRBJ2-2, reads DTGVSQNPRHKITKRGQNVTFRCDPISEHNRLYWYRQTLGQGPEFLTYFQNEAQLEKSRLLSDRFSAERPKGSFSTLEIQRTEQGDSAMYLCASSSPGQGSGELFFGEGSRLTVL.

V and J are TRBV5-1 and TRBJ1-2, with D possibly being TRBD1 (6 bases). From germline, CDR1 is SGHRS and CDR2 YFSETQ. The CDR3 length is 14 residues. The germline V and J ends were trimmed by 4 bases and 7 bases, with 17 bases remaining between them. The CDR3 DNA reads TGCGCCAGCAGCCTAGACACAGGGAATCCTGGCTACACCTTC. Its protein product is CASSLDTGNPGYTF. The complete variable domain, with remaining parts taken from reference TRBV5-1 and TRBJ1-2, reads KAGVTQTPRYLIKTRGQQVTLSCSPISGHRSVSWYQQTPGQGLQFLFEYFSETQRNKGNFPGRFSGRQFSNSRSEMNVSTLELGDSALYLCASSLDTGNPGYTFGSGTRLTVV.

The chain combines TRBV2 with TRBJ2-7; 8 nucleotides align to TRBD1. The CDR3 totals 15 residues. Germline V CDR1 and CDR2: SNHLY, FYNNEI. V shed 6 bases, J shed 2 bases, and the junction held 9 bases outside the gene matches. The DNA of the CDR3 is TGTGCCAGCAGAAATCAAGGACAGGGAGCCTACGAGCAGTACTTC. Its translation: CASRNQGQGAYEQYF.

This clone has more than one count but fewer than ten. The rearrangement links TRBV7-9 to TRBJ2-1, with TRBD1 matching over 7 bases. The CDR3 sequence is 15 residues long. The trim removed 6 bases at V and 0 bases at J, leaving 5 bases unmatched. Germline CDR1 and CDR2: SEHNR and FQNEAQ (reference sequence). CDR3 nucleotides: TGTGCCAGCAGAACAGGGGACAACTCCTACAATGAGCAGTTCTTC. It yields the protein CASRTGDNSYNEQFF.

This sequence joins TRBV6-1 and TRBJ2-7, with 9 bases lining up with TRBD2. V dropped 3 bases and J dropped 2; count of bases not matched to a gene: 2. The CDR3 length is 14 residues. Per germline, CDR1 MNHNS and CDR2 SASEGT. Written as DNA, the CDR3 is TGTGCCAGCAGTGAGGCGGGAGGGCCCTACGAGCAGTACTTC. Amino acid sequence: CASSEAGGPYEQYF.

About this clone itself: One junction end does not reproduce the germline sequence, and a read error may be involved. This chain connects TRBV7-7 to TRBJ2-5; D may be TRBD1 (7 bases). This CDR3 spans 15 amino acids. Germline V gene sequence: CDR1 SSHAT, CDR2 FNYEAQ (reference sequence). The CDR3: CASSAGTASQETQYF. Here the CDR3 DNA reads TGTGCTAGCAGCGCGGGGACAGCTTCCCAAGAGACCCAGTACTTC.

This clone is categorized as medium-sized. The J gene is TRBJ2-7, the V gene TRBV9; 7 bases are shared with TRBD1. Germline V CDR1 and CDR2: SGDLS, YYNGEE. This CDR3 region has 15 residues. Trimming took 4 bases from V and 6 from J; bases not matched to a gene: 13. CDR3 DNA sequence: TGTGCCAGCAGCCCCCACCACAGGGGCTGCTGCGAGCAGTACTTC. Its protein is CASSPHHRGCCEQYF.

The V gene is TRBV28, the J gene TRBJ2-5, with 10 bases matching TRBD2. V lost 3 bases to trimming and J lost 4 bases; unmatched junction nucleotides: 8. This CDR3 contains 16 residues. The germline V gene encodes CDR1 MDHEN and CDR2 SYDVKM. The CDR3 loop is CASSFGASGSRETQYF. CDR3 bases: TGTGCCAGCAGTTTTGGGGCTAGCGGGAGCCGAGAGACCCAGTACTTC.

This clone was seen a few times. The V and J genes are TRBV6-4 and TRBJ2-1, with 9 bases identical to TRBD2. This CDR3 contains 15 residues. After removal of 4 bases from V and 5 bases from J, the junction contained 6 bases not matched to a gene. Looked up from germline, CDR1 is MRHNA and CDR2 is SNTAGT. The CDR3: CASSVVAGDDNEQFF. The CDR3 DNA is TGTGCCAGCAGTGTAGTAGCGGGAGACGACAATGAGCAGTTCTTC.

CDR3 in amino acids: CASTVRAGVYGYTF. Written as DNA, the CDR3 is TGTGCCAGCACAGTAAGGGCAGGGGTCTATGGCTACACCTTC. V usage is TRBV2 and J usage is TRBJ1-2, with a weak D call TRBD1 (6 bases). This CDR3 has 14 residues. The V gene's germline CDR1 is SNHLY and CDR2 FYNNEI. Deletions cut 7 bases from V and 4 bases from J, with 16 bases between.

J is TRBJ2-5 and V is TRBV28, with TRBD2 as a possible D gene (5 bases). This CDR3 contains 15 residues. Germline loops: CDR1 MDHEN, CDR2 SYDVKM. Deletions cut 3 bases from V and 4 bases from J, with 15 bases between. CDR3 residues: CASSFFSGRRETQYF. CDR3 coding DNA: TGTGCCAGCAGTTTTTTTTCTGGGAGAAGAGAGACCCAGTACTTC.

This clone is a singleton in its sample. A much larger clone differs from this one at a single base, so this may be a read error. In nucleotides, the CDR3 is TGTGCCAGCAGCTTGGGGACAGCGAACACTGAAGCTTTCTTT. The encoded protein is CASSLGTANTEAFF. The chain is built from TRBV7-9 and TRBJ1-1, with 7 nucleotides matching TRBD1. Germline trimming cut 3 bases from V and 1 base from J; bases unmatched to any gene: 2. Per germline, CDR1 SEHNR and CDR2 FQNEAQ (reference sequence). The CDR3 consists of 14 residues.

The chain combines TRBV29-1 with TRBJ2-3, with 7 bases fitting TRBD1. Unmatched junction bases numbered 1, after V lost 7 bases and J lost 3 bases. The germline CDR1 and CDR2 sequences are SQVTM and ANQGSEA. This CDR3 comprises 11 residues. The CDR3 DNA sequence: TGCAGCGGGACAGGAACAGATACGCAGTATTTT. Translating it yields CSGTGTDTQYF.

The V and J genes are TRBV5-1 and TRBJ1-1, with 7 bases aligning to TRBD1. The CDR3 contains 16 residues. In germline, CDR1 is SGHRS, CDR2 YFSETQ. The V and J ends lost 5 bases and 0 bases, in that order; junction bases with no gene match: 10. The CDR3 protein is CASSYGTGVLNTEAFF. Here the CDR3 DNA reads TGCGCCAGCAGTTACGGAACAGGGGTCCTGAACACTGAAGCTTTCTTT.

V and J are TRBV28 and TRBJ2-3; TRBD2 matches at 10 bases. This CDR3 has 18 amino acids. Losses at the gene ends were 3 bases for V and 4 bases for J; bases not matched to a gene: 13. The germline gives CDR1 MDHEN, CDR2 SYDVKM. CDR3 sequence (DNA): TGTGCCAGCAGTTTCGACCCGGCTAGCGGGAGAGACGCAGATACGCAGTATTTT. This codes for CASSFDPASGRDADTQYF.

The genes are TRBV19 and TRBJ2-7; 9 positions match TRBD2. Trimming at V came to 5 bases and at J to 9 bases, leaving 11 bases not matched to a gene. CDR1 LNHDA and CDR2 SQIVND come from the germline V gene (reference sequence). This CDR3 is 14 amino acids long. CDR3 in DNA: TGTGCCAGTAGTCCTTCCCTGCGGGAGGGAACGCAGTACTTC. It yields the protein CASSPSLREGTQYF.

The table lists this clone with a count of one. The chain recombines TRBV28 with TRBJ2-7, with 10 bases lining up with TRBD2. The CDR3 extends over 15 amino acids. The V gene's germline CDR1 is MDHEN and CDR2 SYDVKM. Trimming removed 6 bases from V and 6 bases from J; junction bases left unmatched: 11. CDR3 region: CASRSGRAFNREQYF. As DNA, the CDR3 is TGTGCCAGCAGAAGCGGGAGGGCCTTTAATCGCGAGCAGTACTTC.

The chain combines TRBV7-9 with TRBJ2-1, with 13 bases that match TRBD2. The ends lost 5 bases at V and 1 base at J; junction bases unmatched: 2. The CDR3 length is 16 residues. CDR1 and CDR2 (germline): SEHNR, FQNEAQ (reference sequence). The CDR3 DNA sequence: TGTGCCAGCAGCAAGACTAGCGGGAGGTCCTACAATGAGCAGTTCTTC. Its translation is CASSKTSGRSYNEQFF.

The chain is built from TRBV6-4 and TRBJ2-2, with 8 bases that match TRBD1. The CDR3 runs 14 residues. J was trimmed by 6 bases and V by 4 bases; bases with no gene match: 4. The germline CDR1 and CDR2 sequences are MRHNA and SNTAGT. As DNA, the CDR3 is TGTGCCAGCAGTGTAGACAGGGGCGCCGGGGAGCTGTTTTTT. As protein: CASSVDRGAGELFF.